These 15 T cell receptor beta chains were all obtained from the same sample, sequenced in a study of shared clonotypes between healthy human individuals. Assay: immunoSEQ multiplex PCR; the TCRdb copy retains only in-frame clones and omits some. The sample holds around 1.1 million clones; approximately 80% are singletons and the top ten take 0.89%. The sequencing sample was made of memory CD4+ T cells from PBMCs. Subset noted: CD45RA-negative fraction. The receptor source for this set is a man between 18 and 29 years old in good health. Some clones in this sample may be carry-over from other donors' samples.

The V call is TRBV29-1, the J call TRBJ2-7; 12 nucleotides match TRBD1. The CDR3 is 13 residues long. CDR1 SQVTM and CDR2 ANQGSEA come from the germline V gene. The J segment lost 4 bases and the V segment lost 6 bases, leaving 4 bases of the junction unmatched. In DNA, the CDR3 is TGCAGCGTGGGGACAGGGGGCTCTTACGAGCAGTACTTC. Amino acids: CSVGTGGSYEQYF.

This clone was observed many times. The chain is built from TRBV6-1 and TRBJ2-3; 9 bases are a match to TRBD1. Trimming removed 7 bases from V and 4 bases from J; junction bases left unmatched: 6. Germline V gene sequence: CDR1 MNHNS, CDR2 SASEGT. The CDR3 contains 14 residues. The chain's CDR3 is CASKWTGEPDTQYF. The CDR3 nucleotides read TGTGCCAGCAAATGGACAGGGGAACCAGATACGCAGTATTTT.

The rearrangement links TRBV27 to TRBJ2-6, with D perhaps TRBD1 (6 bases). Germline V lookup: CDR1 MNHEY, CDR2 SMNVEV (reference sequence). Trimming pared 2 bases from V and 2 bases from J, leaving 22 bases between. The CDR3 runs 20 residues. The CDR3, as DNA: TGTGCCAGCAGTTTAAGGGAAACCGGGACAACCTCAGCTGGGGCCAACGTCCTGACTTTC. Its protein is CASSLRETGTTSAGANVLTF.

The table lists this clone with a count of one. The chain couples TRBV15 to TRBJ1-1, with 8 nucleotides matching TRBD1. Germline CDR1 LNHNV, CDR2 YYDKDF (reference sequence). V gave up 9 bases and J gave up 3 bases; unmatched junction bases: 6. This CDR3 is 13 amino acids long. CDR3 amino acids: CATGGQADTEAFF. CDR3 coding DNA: TGTGCCACGGGGGGACAGGCGGACACTGAAGCTTTCTTT.

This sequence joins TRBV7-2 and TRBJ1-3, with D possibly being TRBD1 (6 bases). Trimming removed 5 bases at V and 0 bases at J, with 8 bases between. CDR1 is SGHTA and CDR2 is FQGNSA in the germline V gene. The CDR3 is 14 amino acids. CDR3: CASSPGASGNTIYF. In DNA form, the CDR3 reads TGTGCCAGCAGCCCAGGGGCCTCTGGAAACACCATATATTTT. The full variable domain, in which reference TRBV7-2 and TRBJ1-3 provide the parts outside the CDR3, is GAGVSQSPSNKVTEKGKDVELRCDPISGHTALYWYRQSLGQGLEFLIYFQGNSAPDKSGLPSDRFSAERTGGSVSTLTIQRTQQEDSAVYLCASSPGASGNTIYFGEGSWLTVV.

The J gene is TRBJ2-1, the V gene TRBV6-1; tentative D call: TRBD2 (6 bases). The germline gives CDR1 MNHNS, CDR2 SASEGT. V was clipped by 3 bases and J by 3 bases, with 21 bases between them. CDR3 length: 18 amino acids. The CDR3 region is CASSDERVTSINYNEQFF. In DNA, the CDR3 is TGTGCCAGCAGTGATGAGCGGGTTACCTCTATTAACTACAATGAGCAGTTCTTC.

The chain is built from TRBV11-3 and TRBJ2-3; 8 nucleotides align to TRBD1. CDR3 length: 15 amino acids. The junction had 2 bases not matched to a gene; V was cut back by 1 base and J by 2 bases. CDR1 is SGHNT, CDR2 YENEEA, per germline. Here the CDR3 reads CASSLGGQDTDTQYF. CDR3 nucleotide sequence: TGTGCCAGCAGCTTAGGGGGACAGGACACAGATACGCAGTATTTT.

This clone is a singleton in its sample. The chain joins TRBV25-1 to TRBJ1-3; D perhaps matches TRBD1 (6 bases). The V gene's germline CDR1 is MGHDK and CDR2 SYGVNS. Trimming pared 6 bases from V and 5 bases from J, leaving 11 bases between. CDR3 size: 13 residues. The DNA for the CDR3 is TGTGCCAGCAGGCGGACAGACAGAAACACCATATATTTT. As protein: CASRRTDRNTIYF.

The CDR3 spells CASSRDRPPTGELFF. The DNA of the CDR3 is TGTGCCAGCAGCCGGGACAGGCCTCCAACCGGGGAGCTGTTTTTT. J is TRBJ2-2 and V is TRBV14, with 8 bases aligning to TRBD1. The CDR3 sequence is 15 residues long. Trimming at V came to 4 bases and at J to 5 bases, leaving 6 bases not matched to a gene. Per the germline V gene, CDR1 is SGHDN and CDR2 is FVKESK.

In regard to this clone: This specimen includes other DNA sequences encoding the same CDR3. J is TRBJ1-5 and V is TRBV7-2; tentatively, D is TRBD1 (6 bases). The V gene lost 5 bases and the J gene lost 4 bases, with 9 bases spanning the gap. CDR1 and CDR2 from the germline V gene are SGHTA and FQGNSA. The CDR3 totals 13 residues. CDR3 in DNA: TGTGCCAGCAGCCCACAGGGAAATCAGCCCCAGCATTTT. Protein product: CASSPQGNQPQHF.

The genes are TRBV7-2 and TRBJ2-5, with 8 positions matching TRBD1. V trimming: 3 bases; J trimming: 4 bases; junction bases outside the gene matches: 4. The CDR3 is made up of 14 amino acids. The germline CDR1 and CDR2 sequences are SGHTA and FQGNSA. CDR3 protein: CASSFQTGGETQYF. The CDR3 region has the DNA TGTGCCAGCAGCTTCCAAACAGGGGGAGAGACCCAGTACTTC. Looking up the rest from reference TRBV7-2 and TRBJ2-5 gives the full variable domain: GAGVSQSPSNKVTEKGKDVELRCDPISGHTALYWYRQSLGQGLEFLIYFQGNSAPDKSGLPSDRFSAERTGGSVSTLTIQRTQQEDSAVYLCASSFQTGGETQYFGPGTRLLVL.

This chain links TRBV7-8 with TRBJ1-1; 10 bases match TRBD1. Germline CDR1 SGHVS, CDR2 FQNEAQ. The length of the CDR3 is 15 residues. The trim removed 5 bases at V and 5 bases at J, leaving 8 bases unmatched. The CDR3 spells CASSPGTGARTEAFF. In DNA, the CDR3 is TGTGCCAGCAGCCCGGGGACAGGGGCGCGAACTGAAGCTTTCTTT.

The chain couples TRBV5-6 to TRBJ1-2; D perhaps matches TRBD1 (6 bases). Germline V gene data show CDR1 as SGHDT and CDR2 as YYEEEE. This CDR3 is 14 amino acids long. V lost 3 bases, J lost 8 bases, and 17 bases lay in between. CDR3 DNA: TGTGCCAGCAGCTCACCGGGACACTACGGGGGCTACACCTTC. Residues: CASSSPGHYGGYTF.

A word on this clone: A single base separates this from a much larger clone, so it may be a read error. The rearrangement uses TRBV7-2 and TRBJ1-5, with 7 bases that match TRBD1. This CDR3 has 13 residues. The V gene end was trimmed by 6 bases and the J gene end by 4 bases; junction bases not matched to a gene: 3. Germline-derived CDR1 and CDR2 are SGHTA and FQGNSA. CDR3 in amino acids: CASRRDSNQPQHF. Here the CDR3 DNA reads TGTGCCAGCAGGCGGGACAGTAATCAGCCCCAGCATTTT.

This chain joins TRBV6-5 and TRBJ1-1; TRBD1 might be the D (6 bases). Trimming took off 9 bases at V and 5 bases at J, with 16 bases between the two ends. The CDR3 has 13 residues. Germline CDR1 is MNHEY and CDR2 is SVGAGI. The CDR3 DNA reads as TGTGCCAGAAGGGGGGGCTCAGCTACTGAAGCTTTCTTT. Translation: CARRGGSATEAFF.